Following are 15 T cell receptor beta chains from one sample sequenced in a study of shared clonotypes between healthy human individuals. The table came from immunoSEQ multiplex PCR; TCRdb's copy has only in-frame clones and leaves some out. The sample lists 2,500,000 or so clones, 93% occurring once. The source material was naive CD4+ T cells from PBMCs. The subset was: CD45RA+ positively selected. These receptors were obtained from a young man in good health. Some clones in this sample may be carry-over from other donors' samples.

The chain joins TRBV5-5 to TRBJ2-1; D uncertain. This CDR3 spans 15 amino acids. Per germline, CDR1 SGHKS and CDR2 YYEKEE (reference sequence). Trimming took off 3 bases at V and 2 bases at J, with 12 bases between the two ends. The DNA for the CDR3 is TGTGCCAGCAGCTATCTAGTGTCGGCCTACAATGAGCAGTTCTTC. It translates to CASSYLVSAYNEQFF.

The V call is TRBV28, the J call TRBJ2-1; 12 nucleotides match TRBD2. V was clipped by 2 bases and J by 8 bases; unmatched bases: 4. This CDR3 has 15 amino acids. The germline V gene has CDR1 MDHEN and CDR2 SYDVKM. CDR3 residues: CASSLRTSGIYEQFF. The CDR3 DNA reads TGTGCCAGCAGTTTAAGGACTAGCGGGATCTATGAGCAGTTCTTC. The full variable domain, with the rest looked up from reference TRBV28 and TRBJ2-1, is DVKVTQSSRYLVKRTGEKVFLECVQDMDHENMFWYRQDPGLGLRLIYFSYDVKMKEKGDIPEGYSVSREKKERFSLILESASTNQTSMYLCASSLRTSGIYEQFFGPGTRLTVL.

The chain employs TRBV25-1 and TRBJ2-1, with TRBD2 matching over 9 bases. The CDR3 runs to 14 residues. The J segment lost 7 bases and the V segment lost 3 bases, leaving 4 bases of the junction unmatched. Germline CDR1 MGHDK, CDR2 SYGVNS. The CDR3 coding sequence is TGTGCCAGCAGTGAGACTAGCGGACATAATGAGCAGTTCTTC. This codes for CASSETSGHNEQFF.

This clone has only a few counts. The V and J genes are TRBV2 and TRBJ2-7; D gene ambiguous. Deletions cut 2 bases from V and 5 bases from J, with 4 bases between. The germline V gene encodes CDR1 SNHLY and CDR2 FYNNEI. This CDR3 is 11 amino acids long. The CDR3 nucleotides read TGTGCCAGCAGTGAACGAGACGAGCAGTACTTC. Its protein is CASSERDEQYF.

This rearrangement joins TRBV6-5 to TRBJ2-7, with TRBD1 as a possible D gene (5 bases). The germline V gene encodes CDR1 MNHEY and CDR2 SVGAGI. The CDR3 covers 14 residues. Trimming pared 4 bases from V and 5 bases from J, leaving 15 bases between. The CDR3 loop reads CASSSRTLSHEQYF. DNA for the CDR3: TGTGCCAGCAGTTCCAGGACACTGTCTCACGAGCAGTACTTC.

The chain employs TRBV11-2 and TRBJ2-3; 12 nucleotides agree with TRBD2. The trim removed 1 base at V and 5 bases at J, leaving 10 bases unmatched. Per the germline V gene, CDR1 is SGHAT and CDR2 is FQNNGV. The CDR3 totals 18 residues. The CDR3 DNA reads as TGTGCCAGCAGCTTAGTTCGGCTAGCGGGAGGGCGAAGAGATACGCAGTATTTT. This translates into CASSLVRLAGGRRDTQYF.

The CDR3 reads CASSLTGATSYEQYF. The CDR3 DNA reads as TGTGCCAGCAGCCTGACAGGGGCAACCTCCTACGAGCAGTACTTC. The chain uses TRBV28 and TRBJ2-7; 8 nucleotides agree with TRBD1. This CDR3 spans 15 amino acids. Trimming at V came to 6 bases and at J to 0 bases, leaving 7 bases not matched to a gene. The germline V gene encodes CDR1 MDHEN and CDR2 SYDVKM.

The rearrangement links TRBV12-2 to TRBJ2-4; TRBD1 is the table's D call and was not checked against the DNA. TRBV12-2 is classified as a pseudogene. The CDR3 spans 15 residues. The CDR3 loop reads CASRLVSGTINIQYF. CDR3 DNA: TGTGCAAGTCGCTTAGTGTCAGGTACGATAAACATTCAGTACTTC.

The chain combines TRBV9 with TRBJ2-2; D tentatively fits TRBD1 or TRBD2 (5 bases each). The ends were cut back, 2 bases at V and 7 bases at J, with 18 bases in the middle. Germline CDR1 is SGDLS and CDR2 is YYNGEE. This CDR3 has 16 amino acids. CDR3 protein: CASSVSGRPAFGELFF. The CDR3 region has the DNA TGTGCCAGCAGCGTCTCGGGACGACCGGCTTTCGGGGAGCTGTTTTTT.

The chain carries TRBV28 and TRBJ2-2; 7 bases fit TRBD1. The CDR3 length is 16 residues. V lost 8 bases, J lost 4 bases, and 13 bases stayed unmatched. Germline V gene lookup returns CDR1 MDHEN and CDR2 SYDVKM. CDR3: CASGLQTGRGTGELFF. Written as DNA, the CDR3 is TGTGCCAGCGGACTTCAGACAGGGAGAGGCACCGGGGAGCTGTTTTTT.

With regard to this clone: The sample holds other DNA sequences that translate to the same CDR3. This chain links TRBV9 with TRBJ1-4; 9 nucleotides agree with TRBD1. Germline lookup yields CDR1 SGDLS and CDR2 YYNGEE. CDR3 length: 14 residues. The trim removed 3 bases at V and 8 bases at J, leaving 5 bases unmatched. The CDR3 here is CASSAGTGPEKLFF. Here the CDR3 DNA reads TGTGCCAGCAGCGCCGGGACAGGGCCCGAAAAACTGTTTTTT.

With respect to this clone: The sample has other DNA sequences that encode this CDR3 too. The chain employs TRBV5-1 and TRBJ1-1, with D unclear. CDR3 length: 14 residues. Trimming removed 1 base from V and 0 bases from J, with 7 bases in between. Germline CDR1 SGHRS, CDR2 YFSETQ. In DNA form, the CDR3 reads TGCGCCAGCAGCTTGTCGAGTCTGAACACTGAAGCTTTCTTT. Amino acids: CASSLSSLNTEAFF.

The J gene is TRBJ2-4, the V gene TRBV15, with D possibly called TRBD1 or TRBD2 (7 bases each). Germline assignment: CDR1 LNHNV and CDR2 YYDKDF (reference sequence). V dropped 3 bases and J dropped 7 bases, with 13 bases sitting between them. The CDR3 runs to 14 residues. The CDR3, as DNA: TGTGCCACCAGCAGTACAGGGGAGGGTAACATTCAGTACTTC. The encoded protein is CATSSTGEGNIQYF.

This clone was observed once. This chain links TRBV5-1 with TRBJ2-7; TRBD2 aligns across 8 bases. Germline V gives CDR1 SGHRS, CDR2 YFSETQ. V was clipped by 0 bases and J by 3 bases; unmatched bases: 5. This CDR3 is 15 amino acids long. CDR3 nucleotides: TGCGCCAGCAGCTTGGAGCCAGCGGGGGACTACGAGCAGTACTTC. The encoded protein is CASSLEPAGDYEQYF.

The V and J genes are TRBV19 and TRBJ2-7, with TRBD1 identical over 7 bases. V shed 5 bases and J 2 bases; nucleotides not matched to a gene: 6. Germline V lookup: CDR1 LNHDA, CDR2 SQIVND (reference sequence). The CDR3 consists of 14 residues. CDR3 amino acids: CASSGRQGTYEQYF. CDR3 bases: TGTGCCAGTAGTGGCCGACAGGGTACCTACGAGCAGTACTTC.